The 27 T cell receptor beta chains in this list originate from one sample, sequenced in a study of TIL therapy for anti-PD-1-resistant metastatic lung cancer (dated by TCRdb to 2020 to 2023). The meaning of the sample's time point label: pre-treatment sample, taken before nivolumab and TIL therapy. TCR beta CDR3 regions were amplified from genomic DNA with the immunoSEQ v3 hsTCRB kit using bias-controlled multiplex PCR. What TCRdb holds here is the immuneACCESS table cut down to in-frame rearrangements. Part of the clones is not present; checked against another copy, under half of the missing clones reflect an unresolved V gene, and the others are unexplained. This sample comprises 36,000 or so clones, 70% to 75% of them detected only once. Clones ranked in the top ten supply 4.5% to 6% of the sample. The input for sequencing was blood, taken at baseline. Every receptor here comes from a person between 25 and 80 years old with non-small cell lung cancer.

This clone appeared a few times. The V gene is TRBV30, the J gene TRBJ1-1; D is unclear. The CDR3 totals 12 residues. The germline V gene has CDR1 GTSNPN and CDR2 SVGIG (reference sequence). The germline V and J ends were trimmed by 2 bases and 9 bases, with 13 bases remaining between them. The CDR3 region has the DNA TGTGCCTGGAGTAGTTGGCAGGAGAAAGCTTTCTTT. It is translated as CAWSSWQEKAFF.

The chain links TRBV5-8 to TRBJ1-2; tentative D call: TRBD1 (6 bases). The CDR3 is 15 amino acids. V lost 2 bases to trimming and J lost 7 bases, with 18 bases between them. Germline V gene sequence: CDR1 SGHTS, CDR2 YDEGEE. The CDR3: CASSFVTGKDPGYTF. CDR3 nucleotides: TGTGCCAGCAGCTTCGTTACAGGGAAGGATCCTGGCTACACCTTC.

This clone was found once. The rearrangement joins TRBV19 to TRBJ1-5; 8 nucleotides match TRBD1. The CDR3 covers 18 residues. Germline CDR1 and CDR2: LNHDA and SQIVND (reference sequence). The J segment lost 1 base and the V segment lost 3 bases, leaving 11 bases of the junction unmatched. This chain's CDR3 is CASSITGQVRPSNQPQHF. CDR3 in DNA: TGTGCCAGTAGTATCACGGGACAGGTTCGTCCGAGCAATCAGCCCCAGCATTTT.

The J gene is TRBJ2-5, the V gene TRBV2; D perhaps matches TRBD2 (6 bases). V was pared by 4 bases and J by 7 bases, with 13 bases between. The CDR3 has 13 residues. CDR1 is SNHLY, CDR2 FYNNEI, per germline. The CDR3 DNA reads TGTGCCAGCAGTGTACAGATGGGGGGGACCCAGTACTTC. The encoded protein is CASSVQMGGTQYF.

The CDR3 is CASSEGSSFQETQYF. In DNA form, the CDR3 reads TGTGCCAGCAGTGAAGGCTCGAGCTTCCAAGAGACCCAGTACTTC. This chain uses TRBV6-1 with TRBJ2-5; no clear D gene. The CDR3 runs to 15 residues. V gave up 1 base and J gave up 1 base, with 10 bases separating them. Germline lookup yields CDR1 MNHNS and CDR2 SASEGT.

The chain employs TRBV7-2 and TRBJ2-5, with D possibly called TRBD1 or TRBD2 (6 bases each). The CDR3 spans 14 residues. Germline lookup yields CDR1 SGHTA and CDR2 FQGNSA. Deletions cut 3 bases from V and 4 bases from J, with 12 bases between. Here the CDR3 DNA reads TGTGCCAGCAGCTTGGCGGGACACTCAGAGACCCAGTACTTC. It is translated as CASSLAGHSETQYF.

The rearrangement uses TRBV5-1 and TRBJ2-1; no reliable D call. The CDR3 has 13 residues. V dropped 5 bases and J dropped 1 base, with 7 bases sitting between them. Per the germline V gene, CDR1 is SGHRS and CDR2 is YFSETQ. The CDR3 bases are TGCGCCAGCAGATTCAATTCCTACAATGAGCAGTTCTTC. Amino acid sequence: CASRFNSYNEQFF. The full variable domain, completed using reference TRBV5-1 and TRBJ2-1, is KAGVTQTPRYLIKTRGQQVTLSCSPISGHRSVSWYQQTPGQGLQFLFEYFSETQRNKGNFPGRFSGRQFSNSRSEMNVSTLELGDSALYLCASRFNSYNEQFFGPGTRLTVL.

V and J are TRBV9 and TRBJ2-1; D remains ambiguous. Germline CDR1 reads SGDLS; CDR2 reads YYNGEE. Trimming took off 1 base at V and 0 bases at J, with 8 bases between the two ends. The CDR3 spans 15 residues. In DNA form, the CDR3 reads TGTGCCAGCAGCGTATTACAGAGCTCCTACAATGAGCAGTTCTTC. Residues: CASSVLQSSYNEQFF.

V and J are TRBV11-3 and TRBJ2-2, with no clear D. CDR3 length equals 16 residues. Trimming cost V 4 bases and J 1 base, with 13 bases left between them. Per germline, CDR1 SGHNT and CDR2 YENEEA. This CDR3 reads CASSSYRDKNTGELFF. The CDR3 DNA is TGTGCCAGCAGCTCTTACCGCGACAAGAACACCGGGGAGCTGTTTTTT.

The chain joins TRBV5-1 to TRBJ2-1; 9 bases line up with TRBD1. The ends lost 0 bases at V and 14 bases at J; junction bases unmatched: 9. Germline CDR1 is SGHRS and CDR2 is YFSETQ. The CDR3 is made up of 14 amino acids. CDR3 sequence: CASSLAVSGTGKFF. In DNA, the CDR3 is TGCGCCAGCAGCTTGGCCGTCAGTGGGACAGGGAAGTTCTTC.

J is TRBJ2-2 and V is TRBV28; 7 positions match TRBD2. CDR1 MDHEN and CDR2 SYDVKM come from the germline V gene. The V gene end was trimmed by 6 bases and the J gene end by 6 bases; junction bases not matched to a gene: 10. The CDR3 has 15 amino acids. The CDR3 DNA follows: TGTGCCAGCAGAAAACTAGCGAAAGAGGCCGGGGAGCTGTTTTTT. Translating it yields CASRKLAKEAGELFF.

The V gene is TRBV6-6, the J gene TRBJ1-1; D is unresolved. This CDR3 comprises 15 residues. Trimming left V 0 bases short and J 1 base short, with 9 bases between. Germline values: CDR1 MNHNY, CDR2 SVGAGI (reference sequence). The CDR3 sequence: CASSYSDTSNTEAFF. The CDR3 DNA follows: TGTGCCAGCAGTTACTCCGACACCTCGAACACTGAAGCTTTCTTT.

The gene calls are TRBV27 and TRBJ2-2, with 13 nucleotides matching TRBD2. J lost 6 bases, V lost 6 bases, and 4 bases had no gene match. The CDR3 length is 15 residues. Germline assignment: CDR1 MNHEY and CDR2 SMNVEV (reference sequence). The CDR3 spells CASRRLAGGAGELFF. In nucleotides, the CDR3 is TGTGCCAGCAGGAGACTAGCGGGGGGAGCCGGGGAGCTGTTTTTT.

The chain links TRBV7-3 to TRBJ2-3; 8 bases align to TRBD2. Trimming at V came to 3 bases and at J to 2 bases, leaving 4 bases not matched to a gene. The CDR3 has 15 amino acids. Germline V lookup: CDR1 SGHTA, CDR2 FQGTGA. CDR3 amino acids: CASSLERGNTDTQYF. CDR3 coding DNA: TGTGCCAGCAGCTTGGAGCGGGGGAACACAGATACGCAGTATTTT.

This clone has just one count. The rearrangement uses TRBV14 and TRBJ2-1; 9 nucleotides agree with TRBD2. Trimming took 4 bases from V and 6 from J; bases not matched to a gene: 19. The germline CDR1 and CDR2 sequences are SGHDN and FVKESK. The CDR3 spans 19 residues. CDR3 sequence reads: CASSPDSGGSLRGLNEQFF. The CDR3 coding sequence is TGTGCCAGCAGCCCTGATAGCGGGGGTTCCCTTCGCGGGCTCAATGAGCAGTTCTTC.

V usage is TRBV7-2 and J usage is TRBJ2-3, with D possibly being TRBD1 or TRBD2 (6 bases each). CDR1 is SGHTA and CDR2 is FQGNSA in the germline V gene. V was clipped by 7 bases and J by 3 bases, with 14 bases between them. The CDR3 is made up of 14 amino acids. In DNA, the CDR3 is TGTGCCAGCACCTTTAGGGGGGATACAGATACGCAGTATTTT. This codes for CASTFRGDTDTQYF.

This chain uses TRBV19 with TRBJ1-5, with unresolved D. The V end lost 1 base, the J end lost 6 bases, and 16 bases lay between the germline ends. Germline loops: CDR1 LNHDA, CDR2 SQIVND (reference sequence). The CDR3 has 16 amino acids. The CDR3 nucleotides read TGTGCCAGTAGTATAGTTTTCGGCGAGGTTGGTCAGCCCCAGCATTTT. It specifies CASSIVFGEVGQPQHF.

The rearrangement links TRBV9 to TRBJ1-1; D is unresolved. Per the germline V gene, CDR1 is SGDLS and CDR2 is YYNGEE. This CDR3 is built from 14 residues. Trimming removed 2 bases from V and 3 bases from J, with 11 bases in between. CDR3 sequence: CASSVSGKDTEAFF. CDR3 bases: TGTGCCAGCAGCGTTTCCGGGAAGGACACTGAAGCTTTCTTT.

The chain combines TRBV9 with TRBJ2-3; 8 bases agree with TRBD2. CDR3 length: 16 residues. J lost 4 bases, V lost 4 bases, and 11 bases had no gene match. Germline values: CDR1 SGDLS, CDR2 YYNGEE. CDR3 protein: CASSPPGGRPPDTQYF. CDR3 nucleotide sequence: TGTGCCAGCAGCCCCCCGGGGGGGCGCCCCCCAGATACGCAGTATTTT.

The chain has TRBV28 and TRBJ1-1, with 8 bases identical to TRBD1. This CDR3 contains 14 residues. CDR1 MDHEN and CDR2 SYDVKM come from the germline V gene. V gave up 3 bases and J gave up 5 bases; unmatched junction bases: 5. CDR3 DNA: TGTGCCAGCAGTTTGGACAGGGTCCGAACTGAAGCTTTCTTT. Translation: CASSLDRVRTEAFF.

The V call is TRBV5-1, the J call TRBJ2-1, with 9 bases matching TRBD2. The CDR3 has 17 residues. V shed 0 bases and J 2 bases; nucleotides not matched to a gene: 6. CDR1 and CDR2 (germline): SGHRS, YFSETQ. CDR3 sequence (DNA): TGCGCCAGCAGCTTGGCCCTACTAGCGGGTCCCTACAATGAGCAGTTCTTC. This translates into CASSLALLAGPYNEQFF.

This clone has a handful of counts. The DNA of the CDR3 is TGTGCCAGCAGCCTAGGGTCTTTCCCCGGGGAGCTGTTTTTT. It encodes CASSLGSFPGELFF. V gene TRBV7-3 combines with J gene TRBJ2-2; D gene uncertain. Germline assignment: CDR1 SGHTA and CDR2 FQGTGA. This CDR3 region has 14 residues. Deletions cut 5 bases from V and 6 bases from J, with 13 bases between.

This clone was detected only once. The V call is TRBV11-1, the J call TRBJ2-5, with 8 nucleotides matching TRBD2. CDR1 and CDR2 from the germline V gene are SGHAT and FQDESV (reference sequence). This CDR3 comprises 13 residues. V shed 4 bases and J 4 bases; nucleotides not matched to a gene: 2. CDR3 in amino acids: CASSSGLAETQYF. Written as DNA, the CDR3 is TGTGCCAGCAGCTCAGGACTAGCAGAGACCCAGTACTTC.

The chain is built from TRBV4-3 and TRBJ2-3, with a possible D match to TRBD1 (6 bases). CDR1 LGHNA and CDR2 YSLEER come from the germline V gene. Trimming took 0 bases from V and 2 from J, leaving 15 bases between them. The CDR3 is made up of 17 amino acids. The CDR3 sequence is CASSQEVGQSNTDTQYF. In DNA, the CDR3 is TGCGCCAGCAGCCAAGAAGTCGGACAGTCTAACACAGATACGCAGTATTTT.

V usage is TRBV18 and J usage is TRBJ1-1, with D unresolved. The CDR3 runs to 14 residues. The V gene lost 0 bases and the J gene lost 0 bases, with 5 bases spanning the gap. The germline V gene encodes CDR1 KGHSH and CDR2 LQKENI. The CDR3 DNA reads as TGTGCCAGCTCACCACCGTCGCTGAACACTGAAGCTTTCTTT. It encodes CASSPPSLNTEAFF.

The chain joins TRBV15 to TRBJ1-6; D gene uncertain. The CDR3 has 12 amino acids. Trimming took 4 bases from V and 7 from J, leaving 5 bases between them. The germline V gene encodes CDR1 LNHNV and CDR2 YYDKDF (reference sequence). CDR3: CATSTRNSPLHF. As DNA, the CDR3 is TGTGCCACCAGCACCCGGAATTCACCCCTCCACTTT.

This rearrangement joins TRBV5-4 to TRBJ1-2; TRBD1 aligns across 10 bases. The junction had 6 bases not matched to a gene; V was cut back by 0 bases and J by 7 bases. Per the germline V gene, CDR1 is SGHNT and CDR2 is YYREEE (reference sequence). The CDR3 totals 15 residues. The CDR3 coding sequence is TGTGCCAGCAGCTTGGGAGGGACAGGGGTTGGTGGCTACACCTTC. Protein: CASSLGGTGVGGYTF.